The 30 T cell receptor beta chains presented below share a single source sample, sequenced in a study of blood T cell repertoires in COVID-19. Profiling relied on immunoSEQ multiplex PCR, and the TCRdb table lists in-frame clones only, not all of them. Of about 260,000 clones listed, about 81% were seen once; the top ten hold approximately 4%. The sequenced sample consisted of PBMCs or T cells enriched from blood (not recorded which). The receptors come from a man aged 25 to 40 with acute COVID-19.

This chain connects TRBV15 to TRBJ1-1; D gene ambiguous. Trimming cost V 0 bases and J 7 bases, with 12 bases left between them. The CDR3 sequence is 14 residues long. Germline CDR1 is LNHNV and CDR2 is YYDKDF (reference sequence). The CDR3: CATSREGSGLEAFF. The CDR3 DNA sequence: TGTGCCACCAGCAGAGAGGGGAGTGGACTTGAAGCTTTCTTT.

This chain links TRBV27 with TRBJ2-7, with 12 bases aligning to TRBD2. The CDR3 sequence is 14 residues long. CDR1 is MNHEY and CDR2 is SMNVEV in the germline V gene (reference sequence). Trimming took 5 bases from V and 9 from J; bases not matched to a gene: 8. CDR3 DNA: TGTGCCAGCAGTCCTGGACTAGCGGGACTCGGGCAGTACGTC. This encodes CASSPGLAGLGQYV.

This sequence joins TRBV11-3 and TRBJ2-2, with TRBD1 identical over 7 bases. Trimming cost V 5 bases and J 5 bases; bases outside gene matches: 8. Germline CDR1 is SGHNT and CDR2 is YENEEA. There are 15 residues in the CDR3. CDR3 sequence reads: CASSPWDRQTGELFF. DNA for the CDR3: TGTGCCAGCAGCCCATGGGACAGACAAACCGGGGAGCTGTTTTTT.

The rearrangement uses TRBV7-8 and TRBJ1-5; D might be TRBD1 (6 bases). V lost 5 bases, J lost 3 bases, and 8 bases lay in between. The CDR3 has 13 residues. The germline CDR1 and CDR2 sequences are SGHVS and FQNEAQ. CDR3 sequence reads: CASSRTDNQPQHF. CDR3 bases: TGTGCCAGCAGCCGGACAGACAATCAGCCCCAGCATTTT.

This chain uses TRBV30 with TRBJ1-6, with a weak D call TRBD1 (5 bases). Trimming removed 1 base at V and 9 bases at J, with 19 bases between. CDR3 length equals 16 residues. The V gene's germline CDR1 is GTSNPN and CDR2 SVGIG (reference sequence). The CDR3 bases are TGTGCCTGGAGTGCCGGCGGGGGACCCTGGGGTTCACCCCTCCACTTT. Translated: CAWSAGGGPWGSPLHF.

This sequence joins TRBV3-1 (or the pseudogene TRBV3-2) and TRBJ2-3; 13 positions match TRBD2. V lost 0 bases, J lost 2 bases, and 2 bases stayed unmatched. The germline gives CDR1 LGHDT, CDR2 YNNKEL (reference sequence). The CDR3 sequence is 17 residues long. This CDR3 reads CASSQELAGGTTDTQYF. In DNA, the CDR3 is TGTGCCAGCAGCCAAGAACTAGCGGGGGGGACCACAGATACGCAGTATTTT.

The CDR3 bases are TGCGCCAGCAGCCAAGAAGCGGTAATGAAGAACACTGAAGCTTTCTTT. Amino acids: CASSQEAVMKNTEAFF. V and J are TRBV4-3 and TRBJ1-1; D is ambiguous. Trimming removed 0 bases at V and 1 base at J, with 12 bases between. CDR3 length: 16 residues. CDR1 and CDR2 from the germline V gene are LGHNA and YSLEER.

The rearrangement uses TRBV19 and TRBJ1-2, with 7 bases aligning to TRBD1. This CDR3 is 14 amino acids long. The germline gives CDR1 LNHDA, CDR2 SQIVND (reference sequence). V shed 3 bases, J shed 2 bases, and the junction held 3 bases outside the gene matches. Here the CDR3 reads CASSIIQGNYGYTF. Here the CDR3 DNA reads TGTGCCAGTAGTATTATACAGGGGAACTATGGCTACACCTTC.

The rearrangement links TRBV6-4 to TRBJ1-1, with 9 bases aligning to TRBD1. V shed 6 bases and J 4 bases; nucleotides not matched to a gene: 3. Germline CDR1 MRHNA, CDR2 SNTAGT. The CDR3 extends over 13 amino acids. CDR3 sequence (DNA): TGTGCCAGCAGGGACAGGGGCGGCACTGAAGCTTTCTTT. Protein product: CASRDRGGTEAFF.

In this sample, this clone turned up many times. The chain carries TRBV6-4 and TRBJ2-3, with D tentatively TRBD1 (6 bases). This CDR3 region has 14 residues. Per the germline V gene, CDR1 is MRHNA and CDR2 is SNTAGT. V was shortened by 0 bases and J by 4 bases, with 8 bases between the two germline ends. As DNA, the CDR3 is TGTGCCAGCAGTGACTCCAAGGGGGCAGATACGCAGTATTTT. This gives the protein CASSDSKGADTQYF.

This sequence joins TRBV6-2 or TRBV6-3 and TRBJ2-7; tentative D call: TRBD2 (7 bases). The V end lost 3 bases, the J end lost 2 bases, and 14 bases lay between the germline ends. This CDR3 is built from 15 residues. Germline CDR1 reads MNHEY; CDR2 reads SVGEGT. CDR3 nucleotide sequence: TGTGCCAGCAGTTATATGCGCGGGGGCGCCTACGAGCAGTACGTC. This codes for CASSYMRGGAYEQYV.

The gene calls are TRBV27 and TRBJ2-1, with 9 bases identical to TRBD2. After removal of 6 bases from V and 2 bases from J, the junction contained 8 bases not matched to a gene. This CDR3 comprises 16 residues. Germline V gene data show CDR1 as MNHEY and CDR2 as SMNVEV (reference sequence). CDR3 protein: CASSPQGLATYNEQFF. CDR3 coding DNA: TGTGCCAGCAGCCCGCAGGGACTAGCTACCTACAATGAGCAGTTCTTC.

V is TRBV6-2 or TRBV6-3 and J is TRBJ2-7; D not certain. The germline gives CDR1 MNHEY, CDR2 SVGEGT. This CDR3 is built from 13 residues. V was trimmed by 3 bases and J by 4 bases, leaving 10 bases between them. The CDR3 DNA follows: TGTGCCAGCAGTTATGGGCAGCCTTACGAGCAGTACGTC. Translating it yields CASSYGQPYEQYV.

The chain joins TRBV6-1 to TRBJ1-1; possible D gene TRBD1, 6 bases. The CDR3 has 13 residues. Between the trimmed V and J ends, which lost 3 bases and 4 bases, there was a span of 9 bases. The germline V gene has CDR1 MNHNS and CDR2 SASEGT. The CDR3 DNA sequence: TGTGCCAGCAGTGAGGGCAGGGGCACTGAAGCTTTCTTT. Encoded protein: CASSEGRGTEAFF.

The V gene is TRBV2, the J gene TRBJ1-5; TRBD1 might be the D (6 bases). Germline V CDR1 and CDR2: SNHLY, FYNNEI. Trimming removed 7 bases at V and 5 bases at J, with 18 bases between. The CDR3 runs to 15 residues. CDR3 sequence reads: CASTFEQGPDQPQHF. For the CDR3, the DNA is TGTGCCAGCACTTTCGAACAGGGTCCGGATCAGCCCCAGCATTTT.

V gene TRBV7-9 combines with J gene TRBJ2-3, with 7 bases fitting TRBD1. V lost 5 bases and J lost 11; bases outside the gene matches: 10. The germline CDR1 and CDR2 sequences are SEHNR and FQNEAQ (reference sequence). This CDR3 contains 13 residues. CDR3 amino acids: CASSRRQGSGQYF. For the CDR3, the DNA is TGTGCCAGCAGCCGTCGACAGGGTTCGGGGCAGTATTTT.

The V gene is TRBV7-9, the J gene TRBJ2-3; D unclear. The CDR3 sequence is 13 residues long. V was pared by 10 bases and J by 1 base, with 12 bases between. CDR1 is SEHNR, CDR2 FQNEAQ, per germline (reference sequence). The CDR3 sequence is CATSPAGTDTQYF. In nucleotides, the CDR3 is TGTGCCACCTCTCCCGCGGGCACAGATACGCAGTATTTT.

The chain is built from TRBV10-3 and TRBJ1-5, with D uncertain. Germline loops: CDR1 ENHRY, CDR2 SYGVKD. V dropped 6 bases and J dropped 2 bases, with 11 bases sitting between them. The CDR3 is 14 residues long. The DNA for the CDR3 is TGTGCCATCAGCCCCACAGATGGCAATCAGCCCCAGCATTTT. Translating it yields CAISPTDGNQPQHF.

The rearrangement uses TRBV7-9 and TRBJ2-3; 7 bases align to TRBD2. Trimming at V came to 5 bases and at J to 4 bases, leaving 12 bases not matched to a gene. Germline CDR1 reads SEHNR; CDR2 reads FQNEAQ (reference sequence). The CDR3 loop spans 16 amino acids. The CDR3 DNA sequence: TGTGCCAGCAGCGGACTGGGAGCGGGGATCTCAGATACGCAGTATTTT. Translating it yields CASSGLGAGISDTQYF.

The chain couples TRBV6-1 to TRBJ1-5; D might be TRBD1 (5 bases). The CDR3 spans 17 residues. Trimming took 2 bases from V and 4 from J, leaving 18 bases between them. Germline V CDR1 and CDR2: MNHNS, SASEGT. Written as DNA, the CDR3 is TGTGCCAGCAGTGAACTAATTGGGGCTCAGGGAAATCAGCCCCAGCATTTT. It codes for CASSELIGAQGNQPQHF.

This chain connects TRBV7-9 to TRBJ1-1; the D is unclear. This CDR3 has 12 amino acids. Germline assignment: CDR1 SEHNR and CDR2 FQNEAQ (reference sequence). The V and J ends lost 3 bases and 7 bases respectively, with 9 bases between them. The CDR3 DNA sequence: TGTGCCAGCAGCTTCAGTGCAGATGAAGCTTTCTTT. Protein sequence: CASSFSADEAFF.

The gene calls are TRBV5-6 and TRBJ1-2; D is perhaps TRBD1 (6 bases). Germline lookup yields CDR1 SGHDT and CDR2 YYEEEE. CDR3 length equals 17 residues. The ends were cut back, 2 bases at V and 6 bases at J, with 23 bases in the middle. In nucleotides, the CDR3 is TGTGCCAGCAGCTTCATACCCACCGGACGGACAGCGGATGGCTACACCTTC. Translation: CASSFIPTGRTADGYTF.

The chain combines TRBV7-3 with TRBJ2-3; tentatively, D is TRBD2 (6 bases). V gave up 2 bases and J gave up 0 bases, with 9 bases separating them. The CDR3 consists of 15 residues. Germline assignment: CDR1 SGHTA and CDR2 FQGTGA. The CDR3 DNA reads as TGTGCCAGCAGCTTACGGGGGTCTAGCACAGATACGCAGTATTTT. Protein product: CASSLRGSSTDTQYF.

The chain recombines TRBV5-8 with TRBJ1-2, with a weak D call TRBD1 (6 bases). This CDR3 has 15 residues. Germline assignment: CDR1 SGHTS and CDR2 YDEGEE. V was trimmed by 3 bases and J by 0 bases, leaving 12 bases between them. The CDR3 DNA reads TGTGCCAGCAGCTCCGGACAGAGAACTAACTATGGCTACACCTTC. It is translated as CASSSGQRTNYGYTF.

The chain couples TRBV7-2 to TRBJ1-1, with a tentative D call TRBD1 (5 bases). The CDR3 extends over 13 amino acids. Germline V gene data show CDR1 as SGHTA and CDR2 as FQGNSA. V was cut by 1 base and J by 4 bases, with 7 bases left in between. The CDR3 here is CASSLDTGTEAFF. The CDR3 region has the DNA TGTGCCAGCAGCTTAGATACAGGCACTGAAGCTTTCTTT.

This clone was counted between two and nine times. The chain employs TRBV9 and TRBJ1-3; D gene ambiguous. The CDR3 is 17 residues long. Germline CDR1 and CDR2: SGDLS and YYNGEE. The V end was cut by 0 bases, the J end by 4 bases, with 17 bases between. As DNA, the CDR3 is TGTGCCAGCAGCGTAGTTCCTGGCCAAGGTAGCGGAAACACCATATATTTT. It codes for CASSVVPGQGSGNTIYF.

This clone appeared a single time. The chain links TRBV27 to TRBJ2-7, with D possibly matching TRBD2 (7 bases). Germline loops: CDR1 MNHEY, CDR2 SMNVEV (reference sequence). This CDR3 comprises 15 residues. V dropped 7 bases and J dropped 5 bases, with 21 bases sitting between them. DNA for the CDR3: TGTGCCAGCAATCCTAGGGGGGGCTTGGGTGACGAGCAGTACGTC. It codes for CASNPRGGLGDEQYV.

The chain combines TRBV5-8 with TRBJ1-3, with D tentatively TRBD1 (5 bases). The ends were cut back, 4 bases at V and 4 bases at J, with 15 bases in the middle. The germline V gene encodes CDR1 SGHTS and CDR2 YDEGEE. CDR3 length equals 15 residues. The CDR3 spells CASSDRGLMGNTIYF. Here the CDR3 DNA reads TGTGCCAGCAGCGACCGGGGACTGATGGGAAACACCATATATTTT.

The DNA of the CDR3 is TGCGCCAGCAGTGAGTTGCGGCAGTTGGGAAACACCATATATTTT. Protein sequence: CASSELRQLGNTIYF. V is TRBV10-2 and J is TRBJ1-3; D gene uncertain. Trimming left V 1 base short and J 4 bases short, with 11 bases between. There are 15 residues in the CDR3. Germline V CDR1 and CDR2: WSHSY, SAAADI.

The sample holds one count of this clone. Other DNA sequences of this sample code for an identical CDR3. The CDR3 reads CASSSNYGYTF. The CDR3 nucleotides read TGTGCCAGCAGCTCGAACTATGGCTACACCTTC. V gene TRBV28 combines with J gene TRBJ1-2; D is unresolved. The ends were cut back, 6 bases at V and 2 bases at J, with 4 bases in the middle. The CDR3 consists of 11 residues. Per the germline V gene, CDR1 is MDHEN and CDR2 is SYDVKM.